Sequencing of this T cell receptor beta chain was carried out in a study of T cells in Graves' hyperthyroidism and ophthalmopathy. This clonotype was seen ten or more times. Amplified regions were TCR beta CDR3 sequences from RNA transcripts. The HTBI primer set drove a first-round RT-PCR of the TCR CDR3. TCRdb re-called the multiplex PCR reads with MiXCR, one entry per CDR3 protein. The data contain some 460,000 distinct CDR3 sequences, 15% to 17% of them singletons. Around 9.8 ml fresh peripheral blood yielded the PBMCs. Germline loops: CDR1 MNHEY, CDR2 SMNVEV (reference sequence). CDR3 length equals 14 residues. V shed 6 bases and J shed 6 bases, with 18 bases lying between them.

The specimen was blood. This sequence joins TRBV27 and TRBJ2-7; either TRBD1 or TRBD2 may supply D (5 bases each). The source is a woman aged 18-29 years with Graves' hyperthyroidism. The chain's CDR3 is CASSLGTGASEQYF. The CDR3 bases are TGTGCCAGCAGCCTTGGGACCGGGGCGAGCGAGCAGTACTTC.